A single T cell receptor beta chain is shown here with its context. Time point defined: healthy volunteer bleed at 6 weeks. Extraction of total RNA was performed on unfractionated whole blood. This entry belongs to a study of human T cells and chemical hapten exposure. TCRdb ran MiXCR on the RACE reads and lists one entry per CDR3 protein. The data contain 60,000 to 90,000 distinct CDR3 sequences, about 8.6% of them singletons. This TCR derives from a female donor in good health. Some clones in this sample may be carry-over from other donors' samples. Sequenced input: whole blood.

CDR3 residues: CASSFYGTGDEEKLFF. CDR3 in DNA: TGCGCCAGCAGCTTTTATGGGACAGGGGATGAGGAAAAACTGTTTTTT. V and J are TRBV5-1 and TRBJ1-4, with 10 bases matching TRBD1. CDR1 is SGHRS, CDR2 YFSETQ, per germline. The CDR3 consists of 16 residues. V lost 2 bases, J lost 8 bases, and 9 bases stayed unmatched.